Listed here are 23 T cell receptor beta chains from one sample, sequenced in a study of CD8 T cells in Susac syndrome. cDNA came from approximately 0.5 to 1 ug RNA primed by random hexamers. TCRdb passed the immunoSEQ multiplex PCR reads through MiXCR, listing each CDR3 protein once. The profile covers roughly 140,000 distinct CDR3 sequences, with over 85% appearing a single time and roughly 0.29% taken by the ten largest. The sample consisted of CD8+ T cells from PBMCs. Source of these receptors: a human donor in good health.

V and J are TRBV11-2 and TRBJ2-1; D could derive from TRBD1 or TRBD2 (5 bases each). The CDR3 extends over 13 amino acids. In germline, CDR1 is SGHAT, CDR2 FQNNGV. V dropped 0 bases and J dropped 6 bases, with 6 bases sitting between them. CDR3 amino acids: CASSLDGGNEQFF. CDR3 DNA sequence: TGTGCCAGCAGCTTAGATGGGGGCAATGAGCAGTTCTTC.

Written as DNA, the CDR3 is TGTGCCAGCAGCCGGCAATTCTTAGAGACCCAGTACTTC. It codes for CASSRQFLETQYF. The V and J genes are TRBV12-3 or TRBV12-4 and TRBJ2-5, with no clear D. V lost 6 bases and J lost 4, with 12 bases in between. The CDR3 loop spans 13 amino acids.

Written as DNA, the CDR3 is TGTGCCAGCTCACCAAACCGACAGGGGAACACAGATACGCAGTATTTT. The encoded protein is CASSPNRQGNTDTQYF. J is TRBJ2-3 and V is TRBV18; 8 nucleotides agree with TRBD1. The CDR3 is made up of 16 amino acids. CDR1 and CDR2 (germline): KGHSH, LQKENI. The trim removed 2 bases at V and 2 bases at J, leaving 6 bases unmatched.

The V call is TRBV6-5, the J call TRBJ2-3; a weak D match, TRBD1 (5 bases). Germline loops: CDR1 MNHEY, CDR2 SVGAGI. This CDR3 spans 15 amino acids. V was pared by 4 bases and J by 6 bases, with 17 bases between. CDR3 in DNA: TGTGCCAGCAGTTCCGCGGACACTAAAGGGGATACGCAGTATTTT. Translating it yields CASSSADTKGDTQYF.

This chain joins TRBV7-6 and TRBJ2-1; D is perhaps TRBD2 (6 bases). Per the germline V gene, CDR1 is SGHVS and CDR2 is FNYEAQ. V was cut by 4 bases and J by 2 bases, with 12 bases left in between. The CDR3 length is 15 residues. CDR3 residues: CASSSGGATYNEQFF. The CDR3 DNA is TGTGCCAGCAGCTCTGGCGGGGCGACCTACAATGAGCAGTTCTTC.

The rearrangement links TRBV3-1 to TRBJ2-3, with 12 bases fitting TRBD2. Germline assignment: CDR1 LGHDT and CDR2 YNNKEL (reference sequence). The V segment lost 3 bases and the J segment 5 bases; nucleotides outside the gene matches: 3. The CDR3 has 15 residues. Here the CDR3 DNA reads TGTGCCAGCAGCCACCTAGCGGGAGGGGAAGATACGCAGTATTTT. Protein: CASSHLAGGEDTQYF.

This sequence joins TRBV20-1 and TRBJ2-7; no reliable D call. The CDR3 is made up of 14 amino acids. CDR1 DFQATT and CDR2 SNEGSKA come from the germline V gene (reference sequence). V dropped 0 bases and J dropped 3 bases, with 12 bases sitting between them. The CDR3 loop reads CSARDQAVLYEQYF. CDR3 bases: TGCAGTGCTAGAGATCAGGCCGTTCTCTACGAGCAGTACTTC.

The CDR3 DNA is TGCAGTGCTAGGCCTAGCGGCAACTACGAGCAGTACTTC. Translation gives CSARPSGNYEQYF. The rearrangement links TRBV20-1 to TRBJ2-7; the match to TRBD2 covers 7 bases. CDR3 length: 13 amino acids. Germline CDR1 and CDR2: DFQATT and SNEGSKA (reference sequence). V trimming: 3 bases; J trimming: 3 bases; junction bases outside the gene matches: 5.

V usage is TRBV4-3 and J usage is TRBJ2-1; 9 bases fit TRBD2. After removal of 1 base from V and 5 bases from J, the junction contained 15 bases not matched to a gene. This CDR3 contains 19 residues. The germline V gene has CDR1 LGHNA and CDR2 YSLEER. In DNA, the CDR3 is TGCGCCAGCAGCCAAGTCCACTTGATAGCGGGAGAAGGTCACAATGAGCAGTTCTTC. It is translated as CASSQVHLIAGEGHNEQFF.

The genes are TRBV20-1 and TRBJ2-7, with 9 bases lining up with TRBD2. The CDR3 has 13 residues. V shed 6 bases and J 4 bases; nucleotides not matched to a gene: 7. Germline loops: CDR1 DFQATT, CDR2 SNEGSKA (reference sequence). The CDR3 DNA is TGCAGTGCACTCGGACTAGCGCTGTACGAGCAGTACTTC. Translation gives CSALGLALYEQYF.

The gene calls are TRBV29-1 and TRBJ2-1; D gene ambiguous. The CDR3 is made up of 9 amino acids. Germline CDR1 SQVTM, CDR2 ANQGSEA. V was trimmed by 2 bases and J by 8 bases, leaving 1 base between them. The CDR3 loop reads CSVEYEQFF. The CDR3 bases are TGCAGCGTTGAATATGAGCAGTTCTTC.

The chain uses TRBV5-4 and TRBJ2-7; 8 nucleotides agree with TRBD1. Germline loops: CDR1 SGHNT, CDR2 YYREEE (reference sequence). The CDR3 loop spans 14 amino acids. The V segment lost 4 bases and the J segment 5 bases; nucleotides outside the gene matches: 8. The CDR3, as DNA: TGTGCCAGCAGCCCGCGGACAGGGATCCACGAGCAGTACTTC. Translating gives CASSPRTGIHEQYF. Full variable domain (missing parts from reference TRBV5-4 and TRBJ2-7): ETGVTQSPTHLIKTRGQQVTLRCSSQSGHNTVSWYQQALGQGPQFIFQYYREEENGRGNFPPRFSGLQFPNYSSELNVNALELDDSALYLCASSPRTGIHEQYFGPGTRLTVT.

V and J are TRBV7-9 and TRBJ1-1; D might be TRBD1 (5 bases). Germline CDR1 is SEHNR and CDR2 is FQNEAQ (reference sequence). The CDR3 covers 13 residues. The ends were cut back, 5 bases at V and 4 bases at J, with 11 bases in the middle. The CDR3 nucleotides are TGTGCCAGCAGCCCAGGGTTGGGCACTGAAGCTTTCTTT. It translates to CASSPGLGTEAFF.

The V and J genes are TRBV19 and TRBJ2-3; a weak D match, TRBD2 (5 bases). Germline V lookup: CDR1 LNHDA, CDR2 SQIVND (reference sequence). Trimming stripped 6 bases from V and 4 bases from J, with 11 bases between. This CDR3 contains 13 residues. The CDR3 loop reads CASRALEADTQYF. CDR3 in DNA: TGTGCCAGTAGAGCACTAGAGGCAGATACGCAGTATTTT.

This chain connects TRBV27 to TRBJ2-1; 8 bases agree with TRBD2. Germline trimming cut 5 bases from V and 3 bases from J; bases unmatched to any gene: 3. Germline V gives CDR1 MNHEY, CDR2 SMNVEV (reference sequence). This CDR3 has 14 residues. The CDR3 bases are TGTGCCAGCAGTAGCGGGAGCGACTACAATGAGCAGTTCTTC. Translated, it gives CASSSGSDYNEQFF.

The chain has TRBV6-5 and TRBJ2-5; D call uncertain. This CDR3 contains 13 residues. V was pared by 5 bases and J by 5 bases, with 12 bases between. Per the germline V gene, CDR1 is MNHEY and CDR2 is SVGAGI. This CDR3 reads CASSTGPMETQYF. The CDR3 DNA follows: TGTGCCAGCAGTACCGGGCCCATGGAGACCCAGTACTTC.

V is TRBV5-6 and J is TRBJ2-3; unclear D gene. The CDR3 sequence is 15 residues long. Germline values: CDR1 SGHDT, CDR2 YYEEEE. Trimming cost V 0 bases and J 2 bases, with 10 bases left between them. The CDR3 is CASSLVDTPTDTQYF. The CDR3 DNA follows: TGTGCCAGCAGCTTGGTAGACACCCCCACAGATACGCAGTATTTT.

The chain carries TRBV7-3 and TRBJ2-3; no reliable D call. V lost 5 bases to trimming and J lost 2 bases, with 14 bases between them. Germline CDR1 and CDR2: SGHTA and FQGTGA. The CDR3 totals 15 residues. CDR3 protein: CASSQGRRPTDTQYF. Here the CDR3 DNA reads TGTGCCAGCAGCCAAGGACGCCGGCCCACAGATACGCAGTATTTT.

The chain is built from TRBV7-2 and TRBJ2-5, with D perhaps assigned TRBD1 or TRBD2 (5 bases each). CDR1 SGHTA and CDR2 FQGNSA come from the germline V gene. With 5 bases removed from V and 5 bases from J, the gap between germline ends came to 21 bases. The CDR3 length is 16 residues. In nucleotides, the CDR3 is TGTGCCAGCAGCGTCCGGGACCTACGGGCGTGGGAGACCCAGTACTTC. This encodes CASSVRDLRAWETQYF.

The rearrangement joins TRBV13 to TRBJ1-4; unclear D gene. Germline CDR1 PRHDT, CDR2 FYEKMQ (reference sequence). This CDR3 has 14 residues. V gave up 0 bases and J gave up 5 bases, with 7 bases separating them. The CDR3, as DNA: TGTGCCAGCAGCTTAGGCAGGACGAATGAAAAACTGTTTTTT. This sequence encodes CASSLGRTNEKLFF.

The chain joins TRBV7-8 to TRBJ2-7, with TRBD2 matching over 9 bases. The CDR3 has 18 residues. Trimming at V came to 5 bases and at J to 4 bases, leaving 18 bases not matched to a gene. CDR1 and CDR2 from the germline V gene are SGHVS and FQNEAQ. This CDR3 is CASSHPLREGESSYEQYF. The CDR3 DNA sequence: TGTGCCAGCAGCCATCCTTTGCGGGAGGGCGAAAGCTCGTACGAGCAGTACTTC. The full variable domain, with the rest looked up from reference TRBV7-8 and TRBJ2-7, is GAGVSQSPRYKVAKRGQDVALRCDPISGHVSLFWYQQALGQGPEFLTYFQNEAQLDKSGLPSDRFFAERPEGSVSTLKIQRTQQEDSAVYLCASSHPLREGESSYEQYFGPGTRLTVT.

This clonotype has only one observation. DNA for the CDR3: TGTGCCAGCAGCTCAACAGGGTACCAAGAGACCCAGTACTTC. This encodes CASSSTGYQETQYF. This rearrangement joins TRBV9 to TRBJ2-5; D may be TRBD1 (6 bases). Germline V CDR1 and CDR2: SGDLS, YYNGEE. This CDR3 has 14 amino acids. V shed 4 bases and J shed 0 bases, with 10 bases lying between them.

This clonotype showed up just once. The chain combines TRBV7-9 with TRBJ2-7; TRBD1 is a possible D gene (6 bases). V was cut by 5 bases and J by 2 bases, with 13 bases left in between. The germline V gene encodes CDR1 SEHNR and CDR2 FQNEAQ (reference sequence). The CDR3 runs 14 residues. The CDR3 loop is CASSNSGQPYEQYF. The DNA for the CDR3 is TGTGCCAGCAGCAACTCTGGACAGCCCTACGAGCAGTACTTC.